The 4 T cell receptor beta chains below all came from one sample that was sequenced in a study of cytomegalovirus exposure and HLA in healthy donors. PCR used 60 Vbeta primers and 13 Jbeta primers. The repertoire was sequenced with immunoSEQ multiplex PCR; TCRdb's copy has only in-frame clones and lacks some. The top ten clones hold 5.5% to 9% of a sample with around 150,000 clones, 55% to 75% of them seen once. Sequenced input: PBMCs. The receptors stem from a woman aged 60-75 years in good health and CMV-seropositive.

V and J are TRBV18 and TRBJ2-5; 10 bases align to TRBD1. With 4 bases clipped from V and 7 bases from J, the junction kept 9 bases outside the gene matches. The germline gives CDR1 KGHSH, CDR2 LQKENI. CDR3 size: 15 residues. CDR3 DNA: TGTGCCAGCTCACTGGGACAGGGGTTCGCGGGGACCCAGTACTTC. This encodes CASSLGQGFAGTQYF.

V is TRBV27 and J is TRBJ1-1; 11 positions agree with TRBD1. The J segment lost 5 bases and the V segment lost 5 bases, leaving 7 bases of the junction unmatched. Germline CDR1 reads MNHEY; CDR2 reads SMNVEV (reference sequence). The CDR3 has 15 amino acids. The CDR3 reads CASSPGGQGGTEAFF. The CDR3 nucleotides read TGTGCCAGCAGTCCTGGGGGACAGGGGGGGACTGAAGCTTTCTTT.

The chain links TRBV6-6 to TRBJ2-2, with D maybe TRBD1 (6 bases). This CDR3 spans 14 amino acids. Germline-derived CDR1 and CDR2 are MNHNY and SVGAGI (reference sequence). V shed 6 bases and J shed 0 bases, with 8 bases lying between them. The CDR3, as DNA: TGTGCCAGCAGGGACAGAGCGAACACCGGGGAGCTGTTTTTT. Its translation: CASRDRANTGELFF.

This clone was seen only a few times. The chain has TRBV4-2 and TRBJ1-2, with 7 bases fitting TRBD1. J was trimmed by 3 bases and V by 3 bases; bases with no gene match: 7. This CDR3 has 15 amino acids. Germline V gives CDR1 LGHNA, CDR2 YNFKEQ. CDR3 residues: CASSQERTGDYGYTF. The CDR3 region has the DNA TGTGCCAGCAGCCAGGAGCGGACAGGCGACTATGGCTACACCTTC.